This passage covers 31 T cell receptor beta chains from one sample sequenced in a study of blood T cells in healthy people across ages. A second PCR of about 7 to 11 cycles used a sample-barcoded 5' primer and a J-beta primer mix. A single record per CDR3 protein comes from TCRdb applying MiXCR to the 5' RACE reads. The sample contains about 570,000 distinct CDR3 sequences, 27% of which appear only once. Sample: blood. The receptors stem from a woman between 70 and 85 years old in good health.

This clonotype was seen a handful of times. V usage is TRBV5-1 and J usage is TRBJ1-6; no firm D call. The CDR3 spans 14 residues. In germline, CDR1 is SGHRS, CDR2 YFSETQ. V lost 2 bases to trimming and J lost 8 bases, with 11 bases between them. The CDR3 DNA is TGCGCCAGCAGCTTAGGACGGATGGATTCACCCCTCCACTTT. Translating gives CASSLGRMDSPLHF.

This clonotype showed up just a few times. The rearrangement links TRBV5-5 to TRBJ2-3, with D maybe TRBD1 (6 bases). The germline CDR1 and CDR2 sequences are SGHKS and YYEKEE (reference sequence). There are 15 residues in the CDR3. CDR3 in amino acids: CACSFRTVSTDTQYF. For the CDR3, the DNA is TGTGCTTGCAGCTTTAGGACAGTCAGCACAGATACGCAGTATTTT.

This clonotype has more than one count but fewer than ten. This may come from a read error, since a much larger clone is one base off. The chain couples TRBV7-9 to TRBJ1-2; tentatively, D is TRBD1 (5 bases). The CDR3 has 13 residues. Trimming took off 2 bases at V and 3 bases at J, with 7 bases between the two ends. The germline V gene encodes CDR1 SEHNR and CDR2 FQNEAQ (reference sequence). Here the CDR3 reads CASSLIGDYGYTF. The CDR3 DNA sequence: TGTGCCAGCAGCTTAATAGGGGACTATGGCTACACCTTC. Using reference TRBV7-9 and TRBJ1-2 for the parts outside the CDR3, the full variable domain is DTGVSQNPRHKITKRGQNVTFRCDPISEHNRLYWYRQTLGQGPEFLTYFQNEAQLEKSRLLSDRFSAERPKGSFSTLEIQRTEQGDSAMYLCASSLIGDYGYTFGSGTRLTVV.

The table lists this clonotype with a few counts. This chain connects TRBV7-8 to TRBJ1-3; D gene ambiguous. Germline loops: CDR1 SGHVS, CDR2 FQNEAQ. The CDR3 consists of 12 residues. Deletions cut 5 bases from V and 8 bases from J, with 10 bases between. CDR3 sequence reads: CASSQKDHTIYF. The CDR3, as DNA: TGTGCCAGCAGCCAAAAGGACCACACCATATATTTT.

DNA for the CDR3: TGTGCCAGCAGTCTGCCGACAGGGAACAATCAGCCCCAGCATTTT. Protein: CASSLPTGNNQPQHF. The chain recombines TRBV28 with TRBJ1-5; TRBD1 matches at 7 bases. The germline V gene encodes CDR1 MDHEN and CDR2 SYDVKM. The CDR3 covers 15 residues. After removal of 5 bases from V and 3 bases from J, the junction contained 7 bases not matched to a gene.

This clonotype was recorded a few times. The CDR3 DNA sequence: TGTGCCAGCTCACCACGGGGAGGTCTAGTAGAGACCCAGTACTTC. It yields the protein CASSPRGGLVETQYF. V is TRBV18 and J is TRBJ2-1; TRBD2 is a possible D gene (6 bases). Gene TRBJ2-5 matches the end of the DNA better, so the J call may be wrong. The CDR3 runs to 15 residues. Per the germline V gene, CDR1 is KGHSH and CDR2 is LQKENI.

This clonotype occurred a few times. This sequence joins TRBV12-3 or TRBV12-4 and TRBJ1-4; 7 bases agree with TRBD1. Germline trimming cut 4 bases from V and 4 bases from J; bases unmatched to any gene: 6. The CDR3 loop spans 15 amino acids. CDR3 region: CASSWLTGLNEKLFF. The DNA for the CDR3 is TGTGCCAGCAGTTGGCTGACAGGGCTTAATGAAAAACTGTTTTTT.

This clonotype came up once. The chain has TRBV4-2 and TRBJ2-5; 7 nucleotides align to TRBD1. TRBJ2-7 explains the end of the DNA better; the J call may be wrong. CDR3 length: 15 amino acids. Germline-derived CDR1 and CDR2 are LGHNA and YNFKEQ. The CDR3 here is CASSLRQGKEGEQYF. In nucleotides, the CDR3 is TGTGCCAGCAGCTTGAGACAGGGAAAAGAAGGCGAGCAGTACTTC.

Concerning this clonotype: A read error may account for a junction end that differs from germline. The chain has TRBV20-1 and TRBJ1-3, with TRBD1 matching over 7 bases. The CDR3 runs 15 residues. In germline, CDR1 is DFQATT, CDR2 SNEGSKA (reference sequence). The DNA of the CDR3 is TGCAGTGCTAGGGTTCCCGGGACAGAAGGAAACACCATATACTTT. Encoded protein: CSARVPGTEGNTIYF.

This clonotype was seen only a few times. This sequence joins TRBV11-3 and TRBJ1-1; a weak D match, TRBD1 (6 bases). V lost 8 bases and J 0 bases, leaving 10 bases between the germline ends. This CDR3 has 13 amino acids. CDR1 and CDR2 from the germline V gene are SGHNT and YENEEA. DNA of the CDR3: TGTGCCAGCCAAGGGGGGATGAACACTGAAGCTTTCTTT. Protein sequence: CASQGGMNTEAFF.

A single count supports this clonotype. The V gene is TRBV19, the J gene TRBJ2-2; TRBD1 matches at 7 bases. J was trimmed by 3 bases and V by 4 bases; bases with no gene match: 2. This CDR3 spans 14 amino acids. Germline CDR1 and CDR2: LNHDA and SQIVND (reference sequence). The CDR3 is CASSTTGYTGELFF. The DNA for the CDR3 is TGTGCCAGTAGTACGACAGGGTACACCGGGGAGCTGTTTTTT.

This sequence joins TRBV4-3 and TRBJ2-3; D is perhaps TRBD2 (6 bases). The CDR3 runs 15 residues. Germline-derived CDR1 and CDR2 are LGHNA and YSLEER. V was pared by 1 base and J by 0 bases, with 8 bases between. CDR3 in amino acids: CASSQGRDSTDTQYF. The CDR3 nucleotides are TGCGCCAGCAGCCAAGGGCGGGACAGCACAGATACGCAGTATTTT.

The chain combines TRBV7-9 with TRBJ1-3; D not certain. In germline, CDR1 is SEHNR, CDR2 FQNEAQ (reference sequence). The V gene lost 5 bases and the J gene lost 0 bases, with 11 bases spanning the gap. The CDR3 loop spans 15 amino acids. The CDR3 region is CASSPRSSSGNTIYF. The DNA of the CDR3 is TGTGCCAGCAGCCCGCGGTCGAGCTCTGGAAACACCATATATTTT.

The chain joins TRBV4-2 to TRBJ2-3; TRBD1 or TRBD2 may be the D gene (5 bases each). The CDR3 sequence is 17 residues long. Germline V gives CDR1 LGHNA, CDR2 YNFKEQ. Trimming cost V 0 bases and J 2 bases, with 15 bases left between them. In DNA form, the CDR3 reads TGTGCCAGCAGCCAAGATCGGGACGGGGACCACACAGATACGCAGTATTTT. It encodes CASSQDRDGDHTDTQYF.

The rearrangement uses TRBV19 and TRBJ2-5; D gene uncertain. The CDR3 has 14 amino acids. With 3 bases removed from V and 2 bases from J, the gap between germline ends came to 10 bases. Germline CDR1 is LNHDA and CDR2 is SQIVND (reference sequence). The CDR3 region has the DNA TGTGCCAGTAGTATTATAGGGCCACAAGAGACCCAGTACTTC. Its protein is CASSIIGPQETQYF.

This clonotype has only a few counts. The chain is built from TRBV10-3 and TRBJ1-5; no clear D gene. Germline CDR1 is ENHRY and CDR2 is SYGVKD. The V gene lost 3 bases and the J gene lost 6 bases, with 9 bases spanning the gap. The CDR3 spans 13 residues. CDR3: CAISDLSGQPQHF. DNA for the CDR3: TGTGCCATCAGTGACCTCAGTGGTCAGCCCCAGCATTTT.

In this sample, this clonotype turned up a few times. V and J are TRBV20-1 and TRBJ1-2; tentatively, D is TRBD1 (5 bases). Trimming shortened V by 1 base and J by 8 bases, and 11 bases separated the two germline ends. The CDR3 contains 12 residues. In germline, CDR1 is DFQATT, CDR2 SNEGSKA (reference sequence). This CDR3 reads CSARGGPRGYTF. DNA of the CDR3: TGCAGTGCTAGAGGGGGCCCGAGGGGCTACACCTTC.

The chain's CDR3 is CASSPPSENEKLFF. CDR3 nucleotide sequence: TGTGCCAGCTCACCACCATCAGAGAATGAAAAACTGTTTTTT. The V call is TRBV18, the J call TRBJ1-4; D ambiguous. Germline CDR1 is KGHSH and CDR2 is LQKENI. This CDR3 is built from 14 residues. Trimming removed 0 bases at V and 5 bases at J, with 7 bases between.

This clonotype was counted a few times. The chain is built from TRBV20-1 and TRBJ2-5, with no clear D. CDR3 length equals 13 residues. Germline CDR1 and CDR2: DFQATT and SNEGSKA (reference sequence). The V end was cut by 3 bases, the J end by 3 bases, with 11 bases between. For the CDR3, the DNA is TGCAGTGCTAGTCCCAGCGTCGAAGAGACCCAGTACTTC. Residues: CSASPSVEETQYF.

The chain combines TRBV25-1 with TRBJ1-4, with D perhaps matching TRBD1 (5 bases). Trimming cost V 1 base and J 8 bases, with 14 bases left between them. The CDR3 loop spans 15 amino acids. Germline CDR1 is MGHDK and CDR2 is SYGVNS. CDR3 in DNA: TGTGCCAGCAGTGAATTGGGGGGGAAGGGCGAAAAACTGTTTTTT. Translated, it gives CASSELGGKGEKLFF.

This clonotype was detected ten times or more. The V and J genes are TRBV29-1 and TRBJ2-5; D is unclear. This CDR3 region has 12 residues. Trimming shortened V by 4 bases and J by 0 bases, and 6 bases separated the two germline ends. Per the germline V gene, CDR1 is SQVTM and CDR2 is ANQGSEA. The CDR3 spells CSVVGYQETQYF. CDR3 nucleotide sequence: TGCAGCGTTGTGGGCTACCAAGAGACCCAGTACTTC.

The CDR3 reads CASSGPLAGGLNEQFF. CDR3 bases: TGTGCCAGCAGCGGACCACTAGCGGGGGGCCTCAATGAGCAGTTCTTC. This chain uses TRBV2 with TRBJ2-5, with 12 bases aligning to TRBD2. The assigned J gene may be wrong: the sequence end matches TRBJ2-1 better. The germline gives CDR1 SNHLY, CDR2 FYNNEI. This CDR3 is built from 16 residues.

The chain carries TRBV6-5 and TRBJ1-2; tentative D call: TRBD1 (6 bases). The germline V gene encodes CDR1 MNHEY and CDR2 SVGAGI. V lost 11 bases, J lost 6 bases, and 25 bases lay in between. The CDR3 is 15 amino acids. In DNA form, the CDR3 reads TGTGCCGCCTGGGGGCCGGGACACGCGCCAAATGGCTACACCTTC. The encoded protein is CAAWGPGHAPNGYTF.

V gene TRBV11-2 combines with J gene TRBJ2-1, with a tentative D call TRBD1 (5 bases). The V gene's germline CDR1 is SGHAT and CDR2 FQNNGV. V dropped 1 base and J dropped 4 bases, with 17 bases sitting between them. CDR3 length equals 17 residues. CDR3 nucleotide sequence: TGTGCCAGCAGCTTAGCTAGATGGACAAGGGTTTACAATGAGCAGTTCTTC. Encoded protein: CASSLARWTRVYNEQFF. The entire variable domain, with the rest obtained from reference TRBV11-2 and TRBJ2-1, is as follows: EAGVAQSPRYKIIEKRQSVAFWCNPISGHATLYWYQQILGQGPKLLIQFQNNGVVDDSQLPKDRFSAERLKGVDSTLKIQPAKLEDSAVYLCASSLARWTRVYNEQFFGPGTRLTVL.

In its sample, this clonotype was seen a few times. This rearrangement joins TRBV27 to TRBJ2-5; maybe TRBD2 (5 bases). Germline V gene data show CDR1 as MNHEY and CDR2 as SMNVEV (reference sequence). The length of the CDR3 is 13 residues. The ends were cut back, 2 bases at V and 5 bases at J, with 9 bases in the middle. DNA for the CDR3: TGTGCCAGCAGTTTAGTAAGGAGGGAGACCCAGTACTTC. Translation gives CASSLVRRETQYF.

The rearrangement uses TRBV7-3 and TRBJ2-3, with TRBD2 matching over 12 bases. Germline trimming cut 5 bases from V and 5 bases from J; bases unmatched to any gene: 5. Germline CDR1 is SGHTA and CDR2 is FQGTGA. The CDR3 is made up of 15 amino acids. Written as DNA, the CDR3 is TGTGCCAGCAGCCGGACTAGCGGGGTCATAGATACGCAGTATTTT. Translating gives CASSRTSGVIDTQYF. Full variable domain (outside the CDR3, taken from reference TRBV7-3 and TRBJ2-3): GAGVSQTPSNKVTEKGKYVELRCDPISGHTALYWYRQSLGQGPEFLIYFQGTGAADDSGLPNDRFFAVRPEGSVSTLKIQRTERGDSAVYLCASSRTSGVIDTQYFGPGTRLTVL.

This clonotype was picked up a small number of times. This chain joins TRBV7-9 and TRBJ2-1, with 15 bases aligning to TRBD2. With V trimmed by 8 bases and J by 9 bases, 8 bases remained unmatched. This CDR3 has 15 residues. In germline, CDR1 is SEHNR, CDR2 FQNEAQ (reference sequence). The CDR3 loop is CASVGTSGGIGEQFF. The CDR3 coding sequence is TGTGCCAGCGTGGGGACTAGCGGGGGGATAGGTGAGCAGTTCTTC.

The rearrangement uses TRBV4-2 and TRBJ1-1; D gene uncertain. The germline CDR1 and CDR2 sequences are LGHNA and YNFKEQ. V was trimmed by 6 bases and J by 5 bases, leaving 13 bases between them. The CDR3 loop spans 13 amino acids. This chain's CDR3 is CASSTMVLTEAFF. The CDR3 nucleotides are TGTGCCAGCAGTACTATGGTTTTAACTGAAGCTTTCTTT.

This CDR3 is CSAREWAGLGEQYF. The CDR3, as DNA: TGCAGTGCTAGAGAGTGGGCAGGGCTGGGTGAGCAGTACTTC. The chain recombines TRBV20-1 with TRBJ2-1; D is perhaps TRBD1 (5 bases). Matching the DNA end better, TRBJ2-7 makes the J call doubtful. CDR1 and CDR2 (germline): DFQATT, SNEGSKA (reference sequence). The CDR3 consists of 14 residues.

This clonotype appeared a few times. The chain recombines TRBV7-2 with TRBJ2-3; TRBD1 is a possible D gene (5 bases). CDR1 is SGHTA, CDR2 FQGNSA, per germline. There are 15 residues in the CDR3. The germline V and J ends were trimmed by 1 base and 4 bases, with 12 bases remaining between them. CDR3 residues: CASSLVAQGPDTQYF. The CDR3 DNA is TGTGCCAGCAGCTTAGTCGCCCAGGGCCCAGATACGCAGTATTTT.

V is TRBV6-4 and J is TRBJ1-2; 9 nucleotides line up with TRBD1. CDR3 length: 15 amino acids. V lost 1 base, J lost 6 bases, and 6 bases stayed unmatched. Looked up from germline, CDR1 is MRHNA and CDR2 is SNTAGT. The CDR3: CASSDLDRGRDGYTF. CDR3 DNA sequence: TGTGCCAGCAGTGACTTGGACAGGGGAAGAGATGGCTACACCTTC.